The T cell receptor (beta chain) described here comes from a study of CD8 T cells in ankylosing spondylitis. General study results and limits: Characteristic, it appeared, of ankylosing spondylitis blood was a TCR beta motif of roughly eight highly homologous variants. Past studies reported some motif variants in reactive arthritis synovial fluid and blood.

TCRdb re-called the 5' RACE reads with MiXCR, one entry per CDR3 protein. Among a few hundred thousand distinct CDR3 sequences listed, 7.5% to 9% were seen once. Comment on this clonotype: The antigen is unknown.

Germline V gene data show CDR1 as SGHVS and CDR2 as FQNEAQ. The junction had 8 bases not matched to a gene; V was cut back by 5 bases and J by 1 base. This CDR3 is 16 amino acids long. The receptor was derived from a male donor with ankylosing spondylitis. This rearrangement joins TRBV7-8 to TRBJ2-5, with 9 bases aligning to TRBD2. The sample taken for sequencing was blood, either unsorted or a sorted T cell fraction (not recorded which). CDR3 amino acids: CASSLGLARLQETQYF. The CDR3 DNA reads TGTGCCAGCAGCCTCGGACTAGCGCGACTCCAAGAGACCCAGTACTTC.